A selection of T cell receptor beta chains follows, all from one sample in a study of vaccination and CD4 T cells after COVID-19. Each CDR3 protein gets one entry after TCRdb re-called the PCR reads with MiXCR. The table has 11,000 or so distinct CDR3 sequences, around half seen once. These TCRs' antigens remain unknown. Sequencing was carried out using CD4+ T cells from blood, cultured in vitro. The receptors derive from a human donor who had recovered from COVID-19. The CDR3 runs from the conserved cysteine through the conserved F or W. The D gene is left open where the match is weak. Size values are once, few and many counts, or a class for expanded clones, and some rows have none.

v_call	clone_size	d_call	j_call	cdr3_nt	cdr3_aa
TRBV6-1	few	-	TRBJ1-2	TGTGCCAGCAGCCACAGGGATGGCTATGGCTACACCTTC	CASSHRDGYGYTF
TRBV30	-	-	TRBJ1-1	TGTGCCTGGAGTGGCGCGAACCGTCGGACTGAAGCTTTCTTT	CAWSGANRRTEAFF
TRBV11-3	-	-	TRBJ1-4	TGTGCCAGCAGCCCCCGCGAGGACGAAAAACTGTTTTTT	CASSPREDEKLFF
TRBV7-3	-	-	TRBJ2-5	TGTGCCAGCAGCTTGAACAGCCAAGAGACCCAGTACTTC	CASSLNSQETQYF
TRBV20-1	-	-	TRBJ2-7	TGCAGTGCCGCGCCGACGAATTCCTACGAGCAGTACTTC	CSAAPTNSYEQYF
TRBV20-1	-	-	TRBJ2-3	TGCAGTGCTGCCGGGCGGGATACGCAGTATTTT	CSAAGRDTQYF
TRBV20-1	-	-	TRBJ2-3	TGCAGTGCTAGAGTTCCTAGCCGAATTAAAGATACGCAGTATTTT	CSARVPSRIKDTQYF
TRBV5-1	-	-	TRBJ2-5	TGCGCCAGCAGCTTGGGGGCGCAAAGTGAGACCCAGTACTTC	CASSLGAQSETQYF
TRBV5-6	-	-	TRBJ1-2	TGTGCCAGCAGCTTGCTCGGGGGTGGCTACACCTTC	CASSLLGGGYTF
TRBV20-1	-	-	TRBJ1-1	TGCAGTGCCGCCGGGGGCGGTGAAGCTTTCTTT	CSAAGGGEAFF
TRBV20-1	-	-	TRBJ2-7	TGCAGTGAAGTATTCCCCGAGCAGTACTTC	CSEVFPEQYF
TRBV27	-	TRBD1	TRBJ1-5	TGTGCCAGCAGGCCGGACAGGGCTCAGCCCCAGCATTTT	CASRPDRAQPQHF
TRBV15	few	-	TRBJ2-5	TGTGCCACCAGTGAGGGACTCCAAGAGACCCAGTACTTC	CATSEGLQETQYF
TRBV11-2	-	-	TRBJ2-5	TGTGCCAGCAGCCCCGTTCGGGGTAACTTAGAGACCCAGTACTTC	CASSPVRGNLETQYF
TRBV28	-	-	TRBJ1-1	TGTGCCAGCAGTTTACCAGGGCTGTGGAGCACTGAAGCTTTCTTT	CASSLPGLWSTEAFF
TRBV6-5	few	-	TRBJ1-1	TGTGCCAGCAGTTACACCCCCTCGGGATGGACTGAAGCTTTCTTT	CASSYTPSGWTEAFF
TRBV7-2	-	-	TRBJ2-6	TGTGCCAGCAGCTTACCCAACAGGGCCTCTAGCCGAACGAGAGGGGCCAACGTCCTGACTTTC	CASSLPNRASSRTRGANVLTF
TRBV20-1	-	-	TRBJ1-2	TGCGGTGCTAGAGGGACGGGGGGGTATGGCTACACCTTC	CGARGTGGYGYTF
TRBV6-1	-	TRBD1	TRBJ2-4	TGTGCCAGCAGTGATCGGACAGGGCGATGGAACATTCAGTACTTC	CASSDRTGRWNIQYF
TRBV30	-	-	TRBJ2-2	TGTGCCTGGAGTGTAATGTCAGGGAACACCGGGGAGCTGTTTTTT	CAWSVMSGNTGELFF
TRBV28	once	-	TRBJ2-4	TGTGCCAGCAGTTTAGCGTGGGCCAAAAACATTCAGTACTTC	CASSLAWAKNIQYF
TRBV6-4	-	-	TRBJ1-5	TGTGCTCCTAAGGGACGCCCGGGGACCAATCAGCCCCAGCATTTT	CAPKGRPGTNQPQHF
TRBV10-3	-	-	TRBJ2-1	TGTGCCATCAGTGAGTCCGGGACCTACAATGAGCAGTTCTTC	CAISESGTYNEQFF
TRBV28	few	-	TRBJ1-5	TGTGCCAGCAGTTTAAGGGGGGGTGCGAGCAATCAGCCCCAGCATTTT	CASSLRGGASNQPQHF
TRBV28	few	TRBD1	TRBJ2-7	TGTGCCAGCAGGTCGACAGGGTCCTACGAGCAGTACTTC	CASRSTGSYEQYF
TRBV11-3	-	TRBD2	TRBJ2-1	TGTGCCAGCAGCCCCTCGACTAGCATGACCTACAATGAGCAGTTCTTC	CASSPSTSMTYNEQFF
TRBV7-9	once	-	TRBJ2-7	TGTGCCAGCGGATACGAGAGCTCCTACGAGCAGTACTTC	CASGYESSYEQYF
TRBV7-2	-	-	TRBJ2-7	TGTGCCAGCAGCTTACGGGGTCAGGTTAACGAGCAGTACTTC	CASSLRGQVNEQYF
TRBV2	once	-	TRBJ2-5	TGTGCCAGCACGCTGGACCCCCAAGAGACCCAGTACTTC	CASTLDPQETQYF
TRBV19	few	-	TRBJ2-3	TGTGCCAGTAGTGCCGACAGGAGCACAGATACGCAGTATTTT	CASSADRSTDTQYF
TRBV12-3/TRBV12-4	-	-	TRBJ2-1	TGTGCCAGCAGTTTTAGCGGAGCCACCTACAATGAGCAGTTCTTC	CASSFSGATYNEQFF
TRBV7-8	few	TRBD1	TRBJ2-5	TGTGCCAGCAGGAAAGACAGGGTGTACGGTATTGGAAAGACCCAGTACTTC	CASRKDRVYGIGKTQYF
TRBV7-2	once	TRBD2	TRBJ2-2	TGTGCCAGCAGCTTAGCTAGCGGGGCCTACACCGGGGAGCTGTTTTTT	CASSLASGAYTGELFF
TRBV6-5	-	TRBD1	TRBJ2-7	TGTGCCAGCAGTTACCGGCCGGACAGGGCCTACGAGCAGTACTTC	CASSYRPDRAYEQYF
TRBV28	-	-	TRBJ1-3	TGTGCCAGCAGTGAACACCGGGACTCCCGCTCTGGAAACACCATATATTTT	CASSEHRDSRSGNTIYF
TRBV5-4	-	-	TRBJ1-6	TGTGCCAGCAGCTCTCGGATGGGGGGTTATAATTCACCCCTCCACTTT	CASSSRMGGYNSPLHF
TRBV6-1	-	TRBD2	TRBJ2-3	TGTGCCAGCAGTGAAACCTTAGCGGGAGGGCCCACAGATACGCAGTATTTT	CASSETLAGGPTDTQYF
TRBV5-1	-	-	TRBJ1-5	TGCGCCAGCAGCTTTGGAGGAGAGGGCAATCAGCCCCAGCATTTT	CASSFGGEGNQPQHF
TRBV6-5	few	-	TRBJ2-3	TGTGCCAGCAGTTACGGCGGGAGCACAGATACGCAGTATTTT	CASSYGGSTDTQYF
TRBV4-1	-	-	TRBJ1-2	TGCGCCAGCAGTCCCGACACGTCTTATGGCTACACCTTC	CASSPDTSYGYTF
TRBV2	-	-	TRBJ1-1	TGTGCCAGCAGCCCCAGGACGGGTAACACTGAAGCTTTCTTT	CASSPRTGNTEAFF
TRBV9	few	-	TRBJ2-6	TGTGCCAGCAGCGGATCAGGGACCTCTGGGGCCAACGTCCTGACTTTC	CASSGSGTSGANVLTF
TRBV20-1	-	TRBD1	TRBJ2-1	TGCAGTGCCCTTAGGTGGAGACAGGGGCTGAATGAGCAGTTCTTC	CSALRWRQGLNEQFF
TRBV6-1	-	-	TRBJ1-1	TGTGCCATCAGCTCAGGGGAAGGGAACACTGAAGCTTTCTTT	CAISSGEGNTEAFF
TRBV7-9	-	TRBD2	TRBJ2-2	TGTGCCAGCAGCCTAACGGGAGGACGGAACACCGGGGAGCTGTTTTTT	CASSLTGGRNTGELFF
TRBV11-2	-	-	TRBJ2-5	TGTGCCAGCAGAGGACTGAGACAGCAAGAGACCCAGTACTTC	CASRGLRQQETQYF
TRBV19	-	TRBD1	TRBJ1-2	TGTGCCAGTAGTGGGTCCGGGACAGAATTATCCTCCGGGGGCTACACCTTC	CASSGSGTELSSGGYTF
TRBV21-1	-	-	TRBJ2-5	TGTGCCAGCAGCCTGTTGGTAGCGGGCCTAGAAGAGACCCAGTACTTC	CASSLLVAGLEETQYF
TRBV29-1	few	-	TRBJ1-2	TGCAGCGTTGGATTGGGACCCCACTATGGCTACACCTTC	CSVGLGPHYGYTF
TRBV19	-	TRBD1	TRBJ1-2	TGTGCCAGTAGCCCTCCTGGGGGGACAGGGGACAACTATGGCTACACCTTC	CASSPPGGTGDNYGYTF
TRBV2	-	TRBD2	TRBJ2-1	TGTGCCAGCACCCGGACTAGCGGGAGCAGGGATGAGCAGTTCTTC	CASTRTSGSRDEQFF
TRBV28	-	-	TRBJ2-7	TGTGCCAGCAGTTTCGCCCGGGCGGGTGGGCAGGAGCAGTACTTC	CASSFARAGGQEQYF
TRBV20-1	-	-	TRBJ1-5	TGCAGTGCTAGAGACGGGGTTAGCAATCAGCCCCAGCATTTT	CSARDGVSNQPQHF
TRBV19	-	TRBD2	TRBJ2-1	TGTGCCAGTAGTATGGGGACTAGCGGACGGAATGAGCAGTTCTTC	CASSMGTSGRNEQFF
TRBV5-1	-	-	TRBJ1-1	TGCGCCAGCAGCTTGGCTGGAGGGGGCACTGAAGCTTTCTTT	CASSLAGGGTEAFF
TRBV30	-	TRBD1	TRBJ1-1	TGTGCCTGGTCAAGGGGGCGGAACACTGAAGCTTTCTTT	CAWSRGRNTEAFF
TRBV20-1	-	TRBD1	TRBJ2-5	TGCAGTCTTTTGATAAGAGGGGGCGAAGAGACCCAGTACTTC	CSLLIRGGEETQYF
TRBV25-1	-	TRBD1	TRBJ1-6	TGTGCCAGCAGTCCCCCGGGACAGGGGGTCGGGGCCCTCCACTTT	CASSPPGQGVGALHF
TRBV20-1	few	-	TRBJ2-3	TGCAGTGCTAGGTGGGGCTTGGGCACAGATACGCAGTATTTT	CSARWGLGTDTQYF